Following are 13 T cell receptor beta chains from one sample sequenced in a study of cytotoxic CD8 clonotypes in ibrutinib-treated CLL. TCRdb's copy holds only in-frame clones and misses some; the assay was immunoSEQ multiplex PCR. The sample yields 110,000 to 150,000 clones, approximately 90% seen once. The sample here was PBMCs, taken after 12 months of ibrutinib treatment. The receptors were sampled from a human donor with chronic lymphocytic leukemia.

The chain employs TRBV11-2 and TRBJ2-3; 10 bases map to TRBD2. The J segment lost 0 bases and the V segment lost 5 bases, leaving 5 bases of the junction unmatched. Germline loops: CDR1 SGHAT, CDR2 FQNNGV. CDR3 length: 16 residues. CDR3 sequence (DNA): TGTGCCAGCAGCCGGGGACTAGCGTCTAGCACAGATACGCAGTATTTT. Translation: CASSRGLASSTDTQYF. The full variable domain, its missing parts supplied by reference TRBV11-2 and TRBJ2-3, is EAGVAQSPRYKIIEKRQSVAFWCNPISGHATLYWYQQILGQGPKLLIQFQNNGVVDDSQLPKDRFSAERLKGVDSTLKIQPAKLEDSAVYLCASSRGLASSTDTQYFGPGTRLTVL.

The chain carries TRBV7-9 and TRBJ2-5; D could derive from TRBD1 or TRBD2 (5 bases each). This CDR3 is built from 16 residues. V lost 3 bases, J lost 5 bases, and 19 bases lay in between. CDR1 SEHNR and CDR2 FQNEAQ come from the germline V gene (reference sequence). Here the CDR3 reads CASSFLVLGPQETQYF. CDR3 nucleotides: TGTGCCAGCAGCTTTTTAGTATTGGGACCTCAGGAGACCCAGTACTTC. Full variable domain (missing parts from reference TRBV7-9 and TRBJ2-5): DTGVSQNPRHKITKRGQNVTFRCDPISEHNRLYWYRQTLGQGPEFLTYFQNEAQLEKSRLLSDRFSAERPKGSFSTLEIQRTEQGDSAMYLCASSFLVLGPQETQYFGPGTRLLVL.

The chain is built from TRBV19 and TRBJ2-1, with a tentative D call TRBD2 (6 bases). Germline assignment: CDR1 LNHDA and CDR2 SQIVND (reference sequence). Trimming shortened V by 3 bases and J by 2 bases, and 11 bases separated the two germline ends. CDR3 length: 15 residues. The CDR3, as DNA: TGTGCCAGTAGTATGACGGGAGCAGCCTACAATGAGCAGTTCTTC. Protein sequence: CASSMTGAAYNEQFF.

The rearrangement uses TRBV30 and TRBJ1-5, with 8 positions matching TRBD1. CDR1 is GTSNPN, CDR2 SVGIG, per germline (reference sequence). The CDR3 sequence is 13 residues long. J lost 5 bases, V lost 0 bases, and 0 bases had no gene match. This chain's CDR3 is CAWSVQGDQPQHF. CDR3 bases: TGTGCCTGGAGTGTACAGGGGGATCAGCCCCAGCATTTT.

In this sample, this clone turned up once. The chain has TRBV4-1 and TRBJ2-7; D is undetermined. CDR1 and CDR2 (germline): MGHRA, YSYEKL. V was trimmed by 4 bases and J by 2 bases, leaving 12 bases between them. The CDR3 runs to 14 residues. In DNA form, the CDR3 reads TGCGCCAGCAGCCCCGGAGTGCTGACCTACGAGCAGTACTTC. It encodes CASSPGVLTYEQYF.

V is TRBV5-1 and J is TRBJ2-4; a possible D gene is TRBD2 (6 bases). CDR1 is SGHRS and CDR2 is YFSETQ in the germline V gene. V was cut by 4 bases and J by 9 bases, with 14 bases left in between. CDR3 length: 13 amino acids. DNA of the CDR3: TGCGCCAGCAGCGTTGAGTTCGGGGGCATTCAGTACTTC. Encoded protein: CASSVEFGGIQYF.

The rearrangement links TRBV5-1 to TRBJ2-3; D not certain. V lost 1 base and J lost 2, with 8 bases in between. The CDR3 runs 14 residues. Germline V gives CDR1 SGHRS, CDR2 YFSETQ. CDR3 DNA: TGCGCCAGCAGCTTGCCGGCAGCCACAGATACGCAGTATTTT. Amino acid sequence: CASSLPAATDTQYF.

The chain links TRBV5-1 to TRBJ2-3; D unresolved. Germline V gene data show CDR1 as SGHRS and CDR2 as YFSETQ. The V end lost 0 bases, the J end lost 0 bases, and 8 bases lay between the germline ends. This CDR3 spans 15 amino acids. The CDR3 bases are TGCGCCAGCAGCTTGGCCCATTCTAGCACAGATACGCAGTATTTT. Translating it yields CASSLAHSSTDTQYF.

CDR3 DNA: TGCAGCGTAACGCCCCTGTACACCTCCTACGAGCAGTACTTC. Protein sequence: CSVTPLYTSYEQYF. The chain recombines TRBV29-1 with TRBJ2-7; D ambiguous. Germline V gene lookup returns CDR1 SQVTM and CDR2 ANQGSEA. V lost 6 bases and J 0 bases, leaving 15 bases between the germline ends. CDR3 length equals 14 residues.

The J gene is TRBJ2-5, the V gene TRBV6-5; weak D call: TRBD1 (6 bases). V gave up 1 base and J gave up 1 base, with 10 bases separating them. The CDR3 spans 15 residues. Per the germline V gene, CDR1 is MNHEY and CDR2 is SVGAGI. The CDR3 DNA is TGTGCCAGCAGTTACTTTGACAGGTCCCAAGAGACCCAGTACTTC. Amino acids: CASSYFDRSQETQYF.

The CDR3 sequence is CASSPGLAGGRGETQYF. CDR3 nucleotide sequence: TGTGCCAGCAGCCCGGGACTAGCGGGAGGGAGGGGAGAGACCCAGTACTTC. The chain links TRBV7-3 to TRBJ2-5; the match to TRBD2 covers 16 bases. Losses at the gene ends were 5 bases for V and 4 bases for J; bases not matched to a gene: 7. Germline V gives CDR1 SGHTA, CDR2 FQGTGA. The CDR3 has 17 residues. The whole variable domain, filled in from reference TRBV7-3 and TRBJ2-5, reads GAGVSQTPSNKVTEKGKYVELRCDPISGHTALYWYRQSLGQGPEFLIYFQGTGAADDSGLPNDRFFAVRPEGSVSTLKIQRTERGDSAVYLCASSPGLAGGRGETQYFGPGTRLLVL.

This chain joins TRBV9 and TRBJ2-2; 7 positions match TRBD1. CDR1 and CDR2 (germline): SGDLS, YYNGEE. CDR3 length equals 17 residues. Losses at the gene ends were 3 bases for V and 3 bases for J; bases not matched to a gene: 11. The DNA of the CDR3 is TGTGCCAGCAGCGAGGCTTCCGGGACAGACTACACCGGGGAGCTGTTTTTT. Translation: CASSEASGTDYTGELFF. The variable domain in full, with the rest retrieved from reference TRBV9 and TRBJ2-2, is DSGVTQTPKHLITATGQRVTLRCSPRSGDLSVYWYQQSLDQGLQFLIQYYNGEERAKGNILERFSAQQFPDLHSELNLSSLELGDSALYFCASSEASGTDYTGELFFGEGSRLTVL.

CDR3 amino acids: CASSFWGGGYTF. The CDR3 nucleotides read TGTGCCAGCAGTTTTTGGGGGGGAGGCTACACCTTC. The chain recombines TRBV27 with TRBJ1-2, with D maybe TRBD1 (5 bases). The CDR3 is 12 residues long. Germline CDR1 reads MNHEY; CDR2 reads SMNVEV (reference sequence). Trimming removed 3 bases at V and 8 bases at J, with 10 bases between.